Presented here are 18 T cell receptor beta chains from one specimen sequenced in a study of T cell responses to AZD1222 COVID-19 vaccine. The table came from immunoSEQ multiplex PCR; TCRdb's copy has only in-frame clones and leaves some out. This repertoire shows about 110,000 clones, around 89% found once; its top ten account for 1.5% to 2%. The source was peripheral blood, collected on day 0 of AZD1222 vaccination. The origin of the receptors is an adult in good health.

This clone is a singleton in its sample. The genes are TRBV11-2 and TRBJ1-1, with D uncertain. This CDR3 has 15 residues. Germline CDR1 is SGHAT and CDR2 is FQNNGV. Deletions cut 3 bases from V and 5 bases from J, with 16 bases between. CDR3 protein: CASSFTWTSRTEAFF. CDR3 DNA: TGTGCCAGCAGCTTTACATGGACCTCGAGGACTGAAGCTTTCTTT.

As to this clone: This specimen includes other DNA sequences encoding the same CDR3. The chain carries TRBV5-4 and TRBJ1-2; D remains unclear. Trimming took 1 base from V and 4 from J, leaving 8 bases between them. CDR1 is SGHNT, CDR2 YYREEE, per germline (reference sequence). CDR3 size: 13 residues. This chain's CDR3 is CASSLPGGYGYTF. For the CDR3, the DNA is TGTGCCAGCAGCTTGCCAGGAGGCTATGGCTACACCTTC.

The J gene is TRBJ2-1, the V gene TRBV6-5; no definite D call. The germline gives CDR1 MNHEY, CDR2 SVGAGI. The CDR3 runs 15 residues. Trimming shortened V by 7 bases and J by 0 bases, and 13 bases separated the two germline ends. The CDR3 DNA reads TGTGCCAGCATGCCCTCGACAAGCTCCTACAATGAGCAGTTCTTC. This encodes CASMPSTSSYNEQFF.

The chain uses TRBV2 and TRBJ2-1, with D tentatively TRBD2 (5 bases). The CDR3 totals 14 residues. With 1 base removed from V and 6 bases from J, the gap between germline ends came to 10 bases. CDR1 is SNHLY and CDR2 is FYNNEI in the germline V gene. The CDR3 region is CASSEGLAGNEQFF. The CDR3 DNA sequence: TGTGCCAGCAGTGAAGGGCTAGCAGGCAATGAGCAGTTCTTC.

The CDR3 bases are TGTGCCAGCAGTTTTCTCGGGCACGAGCAGTACTTC. This codes for CASSFLGHEQYF. J is TRBJ2-7 and V is TRBV7-9; D gene ambiguous. This CDR3 spans 12 amino acids. V lost 6 bases, J lost 5 bases, and 11 bases lay in between. Germline V gene lookup returns CDR1 SEHNR and CDR2 FQNEAQ (reference sequence).

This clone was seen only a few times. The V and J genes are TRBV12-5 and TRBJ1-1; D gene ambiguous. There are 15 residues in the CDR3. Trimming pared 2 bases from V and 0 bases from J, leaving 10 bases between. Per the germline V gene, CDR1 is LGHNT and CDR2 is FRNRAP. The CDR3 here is CASGLLPGMNTEAFF. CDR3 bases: TGTGCTAGTGGTTTGCTTCCCGGGATGAACACTGAAGCTTTCTTT.

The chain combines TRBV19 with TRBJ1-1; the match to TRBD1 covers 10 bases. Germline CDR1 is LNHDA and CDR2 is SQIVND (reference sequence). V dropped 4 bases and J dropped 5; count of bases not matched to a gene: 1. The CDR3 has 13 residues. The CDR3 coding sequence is TGTGCCAGTAGTAGACAGGGGGCGACTGAAGCTTTCTTT. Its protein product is CASSRQGATEAFF. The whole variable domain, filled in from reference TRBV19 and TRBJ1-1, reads DGGITQSPKYLFRKEGQNVTLSCEQNLNHDAMYWYRQDPGQGLRLIYYSQIVNDFQKGDIAEGYSVSREKKESFPLTVTSAQKNPTAFYLCASSRQGATEAFFGQGTRLTVV.

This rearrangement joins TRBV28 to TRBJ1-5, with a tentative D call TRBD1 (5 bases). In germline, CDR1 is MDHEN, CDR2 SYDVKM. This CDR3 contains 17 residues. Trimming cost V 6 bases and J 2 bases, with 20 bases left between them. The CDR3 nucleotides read TGTGCCAGCAGCCTACAAATGGGCAGGGTTGGCAATCAGCCCCAGCATTTT. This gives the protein CASSLQMGRVGNQPQHF.

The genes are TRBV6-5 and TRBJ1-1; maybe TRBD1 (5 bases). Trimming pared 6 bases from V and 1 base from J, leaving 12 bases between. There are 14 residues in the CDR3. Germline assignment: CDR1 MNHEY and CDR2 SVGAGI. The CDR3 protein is CASRGGASNTEAFF. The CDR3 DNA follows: TGTGCCAGCAGGGGGGGAGCATCGAACACTGAAGCTTTCTTT.

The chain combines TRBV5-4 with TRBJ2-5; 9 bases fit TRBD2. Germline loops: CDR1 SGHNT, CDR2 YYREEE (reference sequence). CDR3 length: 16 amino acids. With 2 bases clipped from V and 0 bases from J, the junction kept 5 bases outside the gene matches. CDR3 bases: TGTGCCAGCAGCTTAGGAATAGCGGGGGACCAAGAGACCCAGTACTTC. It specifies CASSLGIAGDQETQYF.

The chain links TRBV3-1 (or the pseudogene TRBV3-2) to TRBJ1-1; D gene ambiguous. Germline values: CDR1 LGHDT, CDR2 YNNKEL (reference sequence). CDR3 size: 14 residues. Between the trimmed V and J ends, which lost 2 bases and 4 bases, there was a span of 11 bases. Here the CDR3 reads CASSQLLRGTEAFF. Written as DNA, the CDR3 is TGTGCCAGCAGCCAACTGCTACGGGGCACTGAAGCTTTCTTT.

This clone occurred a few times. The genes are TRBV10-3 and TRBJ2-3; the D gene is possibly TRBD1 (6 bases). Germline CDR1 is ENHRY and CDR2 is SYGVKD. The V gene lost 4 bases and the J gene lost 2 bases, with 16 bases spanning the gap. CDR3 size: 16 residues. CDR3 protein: CAISGTEVRLTDTQYF. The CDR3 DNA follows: TGTGCCATCAGTGGGACAGAGGTCCGCCTCACAGATACGCAGTATTTT.

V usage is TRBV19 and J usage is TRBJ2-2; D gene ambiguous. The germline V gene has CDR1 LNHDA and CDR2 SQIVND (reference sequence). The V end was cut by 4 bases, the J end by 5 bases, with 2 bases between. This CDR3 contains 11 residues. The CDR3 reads CASSNTGELFF. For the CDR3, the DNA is TGTGCCAGTAGTAATACCGGGGAGCTGTTTTTT.

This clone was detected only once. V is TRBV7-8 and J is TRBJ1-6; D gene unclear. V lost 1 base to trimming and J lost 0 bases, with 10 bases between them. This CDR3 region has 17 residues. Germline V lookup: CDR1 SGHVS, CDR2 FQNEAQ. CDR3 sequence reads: CASSLEGGSSYNSPLHF. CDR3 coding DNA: TGTGCCAGCAGCTTAGAGGGCGGAAGCTCCTATAATTCACCCCTCCACTTT.

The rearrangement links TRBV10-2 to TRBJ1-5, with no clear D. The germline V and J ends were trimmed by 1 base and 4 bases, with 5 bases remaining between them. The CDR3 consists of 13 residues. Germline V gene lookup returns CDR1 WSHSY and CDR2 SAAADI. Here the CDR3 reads CASSELGNQPQHF. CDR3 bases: TGCGCCAGCAGTGAGTTGGGGAATCAGCCCCAGCATTTT.

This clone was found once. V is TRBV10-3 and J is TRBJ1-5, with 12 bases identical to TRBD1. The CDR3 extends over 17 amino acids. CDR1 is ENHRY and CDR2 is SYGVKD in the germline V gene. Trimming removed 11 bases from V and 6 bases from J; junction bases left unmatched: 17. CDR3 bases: TGTGCCGTGGGCGGGGAAGGGACAGGGGGCTTTGGTCAGCCCCAGCATTTT. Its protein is CAVGGEGTGGFGQPQHF.

The CDR3 nucleotides read TGCGCCAGCAGTGACGGTCCAGGGTCCTACGAGCAGTACTTC. Translated, it gives CASSDGPGSYEQYF. This chain links TRBV10-1 with TRBJ2-7; possible D gene TRBD1, 5 bases. V was pared by 3 bases and J by 1 base, with 10 bases between. This CDR3 is built from 14 residues. The germline gives CDR1 WNHNN, CDR2 SYGVQD (reference sequence).

DNA of the CDR3: TGTGCCAGTAGTATAGATTGGGCAGGGAATCAGCCCCAGCATTTT. This gives the protein CASSIDWAGNQPQHF. The V call is TRBV19, the J call TRBJ1-5; a possible D gene is TRBD1 (5 bases). The CDR3 contains 15 residues. CDR1 is LNHDA, CDR2 SQIVND, per germline (reference sequence). Trimming left V 0 bases short and J 4 bases short, with 10 bases between.